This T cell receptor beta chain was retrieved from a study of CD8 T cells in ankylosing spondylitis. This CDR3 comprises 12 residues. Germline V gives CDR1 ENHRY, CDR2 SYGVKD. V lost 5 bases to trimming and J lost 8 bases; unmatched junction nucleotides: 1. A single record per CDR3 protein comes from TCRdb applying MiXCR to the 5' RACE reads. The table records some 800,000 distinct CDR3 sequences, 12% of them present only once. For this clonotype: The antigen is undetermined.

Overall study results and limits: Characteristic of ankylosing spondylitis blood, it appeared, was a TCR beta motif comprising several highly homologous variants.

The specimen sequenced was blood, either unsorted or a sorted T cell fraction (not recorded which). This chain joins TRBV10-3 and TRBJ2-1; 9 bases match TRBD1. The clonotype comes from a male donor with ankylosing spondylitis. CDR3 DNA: TGTGCCATCAGTCGACAGGGGGATGAGCAGTTCTTC. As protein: CAISRQGDEQFF.